The entry below describes one TCR beta chain. The length of the CDR3 is 13 residues. CDR1 and CDR2 (germline): SEHNR, FQNEAQ (reference sequence). After removal of 2 bases from V and 3 bases from J, the junction contained 1 base not matched to a gene. The sample originates from a study of cytomegalovirus exposure and HLA in healthy donors. The primer mix had 60 Vbeta and 13 Jbeta primers. Method: immunoSEQ multiplex PCR; TCRdb's copy keeps in-frame clones and lacks some. Of 200,000 to 250,000 clones detected, around 83% appear once; the ten largest clones hold 0.2% to 0.25%. The specimen sequenced was PBMCs. The sequence was obtained from a girl aged 2-10 years in good health and CMV-seronegative. The chain has TRBV7-9 and TRBJ2-7, with 7 bases aligning to TRBD1. The CDR3 coding sequence is TGTGCCAGCAGCTTAAGGACAGGCTACGAGCAGTACTTC. Amino acids: CASSLRTGYEQYF.